A selection of T cell receptor beta chains follows, all from one sample in a study of T-cell reconstitution after alpha-beta-depleted transplantation in children. TCRdb redid the calling of the PCR reads with MiXCR, one entry per CDR3 protein. The sample shows over 200,000 distinct CDR3 sequences, approximately 10% of them seen only once. The material was PBMCs, obtained before TCRalphabeta/CD19-depleted stem cell transplant. The receptor set was obtained from a child in the first two years of life with acute myeloid leukemia, due to receive a stem cell transplant. Each CDR3 is given with its conserved first and last residue. The D gene is left open where the match is weak. The size field is filled for only some rows; it gives once, few, many or a size class.

size	V	J	D	DNA	CDR3
many	TRBV28	TRBJ1-1	.	TGTGCCAGCAGAGACGGGGGATCAACTGAAGCTTTCTTT	CASRDGGSTEAFF
many	TRBV3-1	TRBJ1-1	.	TGTGCCAGCAAGATGGGCACTGAAGCTTTCTTT	CASKMGTEAFF
many	TRBV12-3/TRBV12-4	TRBJ2-3	.	TGTGCCAGCAGTTTGAGGGGACCAGATACGCAGTATTTT	CASSLRGPDTQYF
many	TRBV5-1	TRBJ2-7	.	TGCGCCAGCAAGGTGGGGACAACCTACGAGCAGTACTTC	CASKVGTTYEQYF
.	TRBV5-1	TRBJ2-7	.	TGCGCCAGCAGCCCTCGAGGGGAAATGGCCTACGAGCAGTACTTC	CASSPRGEMAYEQYF
many	TRBV6-5	TRBJ2-7	.	TGTGCCAGCAGACAGGGGAGGGAGCAGTACTTC	CASRQGREQYF
many	TRBV5-1	TRBJ2-7	.	TGCGCCAGCAGCTTGGTTGGCGAGCTGAACGAGCAGTACTTC	CASSLVGELNEQYF
many	TRBV12-3/TRBV12-4	TRBJ1-5	TRBD1	TGTGCCAGCAGTCCCCGACAGGGACTAATCAATCAGCCCCAGCATTTT	CASSPRQGLINQPQHF
many	TRBV23-1	TRBJ1-4	.	TGCGCCAGCAGTCCCTTGGGACTTCTGGGAGAAAAACTGTTTTTT	CASSPLGLLGEKLFF
many	TRBV4-1	TRBJ1-2	TRBD1	TGCGCCAGCAGCCAAGTCGTATCCGGGACAGGGCGCGGCGGCTACACCTTC	CASSQVVSGTGRGGYTF
many	TRBV7-2	TRBJ2-3	.	TGTGCCAGCAGCTTATATAGGGGCCTAGATACGCAGTATTTT	CASSLYRGLDTQYF
many	TRBV29-1	TRBJ1-1	TRBD1	TGCAGCGTGGGACAGGGGGCCACTGAAGCTTTCTTT	CSVGQGATEAFF
many	TRBV20-1	TRBJ2-5	.	TGCAGTGCTAGAGGTATAAGGGAGGAACAAGAGACCCAGTACTTC	CSARGIREEQETQYF
many	TRBV2	TRBJ1-2	TRBD1	TGTGCCAGCAGCCCAGGGGTTACAGGGGGCGAAGGCTACACCTTC	CASSPGVTGGEGYTF
many	TRBV11-2	TRBJ2-5	TRBD2	TGTGCCAGCAGCTCCCTGGGACTAGCGGGAGCAGAGACCCAGTACTTC	CASSSLGLAGAETQYF
many	TRBV7-6	TRBJ2-2	TRBD1	TGTGCCAGCAGCATACAGGGGGCCGGGGAGCTGTTTTTT	CASSIQGAGELFF
many	TRBV29-1	TRBJ2-2	TRBD1	TGCAGCGTTGAAGTCGTGTCAGGGGGCTTACGAACCGGGGAGCTGTTTTTT	CSVEVVSGGLRTGELFF
many	TRBV29-1	TRBJ1-3	.	TGCAGCGCTCTACAGGGAACAGCAAACACCATATATTTT	CSALQGTANTIYF
many	TRBV20-1	TRBJ2-1	.	TGCAGTGCTTTATCAGGGGCTTCCTTCTACAATGAGCAGTTCTTC	CSALSGASFYNEQFF
many	TRBV5-1	TRBJ2-3	TRBD2	TGCGCCAGCAGCTTGCCCCTAGCGGAGAGCACAGATACGCAGTATTTT	CASSLPLAESTDTQYF
.	TRBV3-1	TRBJ1-1	.	TGTGCCAGCAGCCAAGCCGGGAGCACTGAAGCTTTCTTT	CASSQAGSTEAFF
many	TRBV7-8	TRBJ2-1	TRBD2	TGTGCCAGCAGCCGCCCTCGGACTAGCGGGAAACCCTTAAATGAGCAGTTCTTC	CASSRPRTSGKPLNEQFF
many	TRBV30	TRBJ2-7	.	TGTGCCTATCGACGGCTCCTCTACGAGCAGTACTTC	CAYRRLLYEQYF
.	TRBV4-1	TRBJ1-2	.	TGCGCCAGCAGCCAAGTTGGCTATGGCTACCCCTTC	CASSQVGYGYPF
.	TRBV7-6	TRBJ1-2	TRBD1	TGTGCCAGCAGCTTAGGTGTGACAGGGAACTATGGCTACACCTTC	CASSLGVTGNYGYTF
few	TRBV3-1	TRBJ2-3	.	TGTGCCAGCAGCCAAAAACTACAGGGGACTAGCACAGATACGCAGTATTTT	CASSQKLQGTSTDTQYF
many	TRBV6-5	TRBJ2-1	TRBD2	TGTGCCAGCAGTTTTGGGGTAGCGGGGGGGTACAATGAGCAGTTCTTC	CASSFGVAGGYNEQFF
many	TRBV7-9	TRBJ1-1	.	TGTGCCAGCAGCTCCGCAGGGGAGGAGGCTTTCTTT	CASSSAGEEAFF
many	TRBV7-9	TRBJ2-3	.	TGTGCCAGCAGCTTTGTAGACAGCACAGATACGCAGTATTTT	CASSFVDSTDTQYF
many	TRBV6-5	TRBJ1-2	.	TGTGCCAGCAGTTACACAGGGTTTGGTTCGTACTATGGCTACACCTTC	CASSYTGFGSYYGYTF
.	TRBV28	TRBJ1-1	.	TGTGCCAGCAGTCTAATAACAGAGACGGAATACACTGAAGCTTTCTTT	CASSLITETEYTEAFF
many	TRBV18	TRBJ2-1	TRBD1	TGTGCCAGCTCACAATTGGGACAGAGCAATGAGCAGTTCTTC	CASSQLGQSNEQFF
many	TRBV10-1	TRBJ2-1	.	TGCGCCAGCAGTGCTGGCTCCGGGCCACCTTACAATGAGCAGTTCTTC	CASSAGSGPPYNEQFF
many	TRBV12-3/TRBV12-4	TRBJ2-4	.	TGTGCCAGCAGAAAAGACAGCCTCGCCAAAAACATTCAGTACTTC	CASRKDSLAKNIQYF
.	TRBV29-1	TRBJ1-1	.	TGCAGCGTTGAAGGAGTTCGGCGGGGTACGGAGGCTTTCTTT	CSVEGVRRGTEAFF
many	TRBV19	TRBJ1-1	.	TGTGCCAGTAGTATTTTACAGAACACTGAAGCTTTCTTT	CASSILQNTEAFF
many	TRBV24-1	TRBJ2-1	.	TGTGCCACCAGTGATTCTCCAGGGTATAGGGCATACAATGAGCAGTTCTTC	CATSDSPGYRAYNEQFF
.	TRBV5-5	TRBJ2-7	.	TGTGCCAACAGCTTGGAGACACACTCCTACGAGCAGTACTTC	CANSLETHSYEQYF
.	TRBV5-1	TRBJ2-2	.	TGCGCCAGCAGCTTTACGGGGAGCACCGGGGAGCTGTTTTTT	CASSFTGSTGELFF
many	TRBV20-1	TRBJ1-2	.	TGCAGTGCAACAGGGACCGCGGGCTATGGCTACACCTTC	CSATGTAGYGYTF
.	TRBV29-1	TRBJ2-1	.	TGCAGCGTTGACCACGGCGATCAGTTCTTC	CSVDHGDQFF
many	TRBV7-7	TRBJ2-2	.	TGTGCCAGCAGCTTATCCCTGGGGGGAAGGACCGGGGAGCTGTTTTTT	CASSLSLGGRTGELFF
once	TRBV5-3	TRBJ2-7	TRBD1	TGTGCCAGAAGACCCGACAGGGGCTACGAGCAGTACTTC	CARRPDRGYEQYF